The present T cell receptor (beta chain) was sequenced within a study of OX40 agonist ivuxolimab in advanced cancers. Background on the study: Dosing consisted of intravenous ivuxolimab at 0.01 to 10 mg/kg every 2 weeks. Participants, approximately 80% male, averaged roughly 55 years of age, ranging from about 23 to 90.

Regarding this clone: Its antigen remains unknown.

Study-wide points: Averaging showed that CD8+ T cells had more expanded clones than CD4+ did. The CD4+ and CD8+ T cells in the blood had expanded clonally by week 6 at 0.1 to 3.0 mg/kg.

CDR1 is SNHLY, CDR2 FYNNEI, per germline. The CDR3 is 12 amino acids. The germline V and J ends were trimmed by 2 bases and 14 bases, with 14 bases remaining between them. Measured with immunoSEQ multiplex PCR; TCRdb has only the in-frame clones, and not every one. The data show more than 65,000 clones, with about 85% seen just once and roughly 17% held by the top ten. The receptor's source is an adult with an advanced solid tumor such as melanoma, head and neck, liver or kidney cancer. The chain links TRBV2 to TRBJ2-3; tentative D call: TRBD2 (5 bases). This specimen was CD4+ or CD8+ T cells sorted from blood, taken in a trial of the OX40 agonist ivuxolimab. CDR3 coding DNA: TGTGCCAGCAGTGAACCCGCCCGGAGGTTGTATTTT. Translating gives CASSEPARRLYF.